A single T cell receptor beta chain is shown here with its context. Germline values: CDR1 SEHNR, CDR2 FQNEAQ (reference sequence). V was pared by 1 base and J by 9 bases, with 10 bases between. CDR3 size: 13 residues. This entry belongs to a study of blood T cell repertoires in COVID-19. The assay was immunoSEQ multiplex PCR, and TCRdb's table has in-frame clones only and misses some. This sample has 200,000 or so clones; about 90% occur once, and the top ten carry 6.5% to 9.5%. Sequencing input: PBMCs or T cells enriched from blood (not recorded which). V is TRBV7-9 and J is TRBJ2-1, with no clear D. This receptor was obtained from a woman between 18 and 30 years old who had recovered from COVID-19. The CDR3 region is CASSLVPIGEQFF. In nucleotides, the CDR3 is TGTGCCAGCAGCTTAGTCCCCATCGGTGAGCAGTTCTTC.